The source of this T cell receptor beta chain is a study of neurological immune-mediated disorders. Time point: technical triplicate 3. A single record per CDR3 protein comes from TCRdb applying MiXCR to the 5' RACE reads. This table has about 30,000 distinct CDR3 sequences, about 15% appearing once. Study-wide results and limits: Levels of TCR clonal expansion peaked in HTLV-1-associated myelopathy and reached their lowest in multiple sclerosis, under those of healthy controls. The expanded clones of different subjects shared no CDR3 amino acid sequences (suggesting private repertoires in all groups).

Germline V lookup: CDR1 SGHRS, CDR2 YFSETQ. Germline trimming cut 4 bases from V and 5 bases from J; bases unmatched to any gene: 5. This CDR3 spans 15 amino acids. This clonotype was counted at least ten times. What it binds is not known. This receptor was identified in a female donor with HTLV-1-associated myelopathy (HAM/TSP). The rearrangement uses TRBV5-1 and TRBJ2-7; 14 nucleotides match TRBD2. The sample was CD4+ T cells from blood. DNA for the CDR3: TGCGCCAGCAGCGGGGGACTAGCGGGAGCCGACGAGCAGTACTTC. It codes for CASSGGLAGADEQYF. The entire variable domain, with the rest obtained from reference TRBV5-1 and TRBJ2-7, is as follows: KAGVTQTPRYLIKTRGQQVTLSCSPISGHRSVSWYQQTPGQGLQFLFEYFSETQRNKGNFPGRFSGRQFSNSRSEMNVSTLELGDSALYLCASSGGLAGADEQYFGPGTRLTVT.